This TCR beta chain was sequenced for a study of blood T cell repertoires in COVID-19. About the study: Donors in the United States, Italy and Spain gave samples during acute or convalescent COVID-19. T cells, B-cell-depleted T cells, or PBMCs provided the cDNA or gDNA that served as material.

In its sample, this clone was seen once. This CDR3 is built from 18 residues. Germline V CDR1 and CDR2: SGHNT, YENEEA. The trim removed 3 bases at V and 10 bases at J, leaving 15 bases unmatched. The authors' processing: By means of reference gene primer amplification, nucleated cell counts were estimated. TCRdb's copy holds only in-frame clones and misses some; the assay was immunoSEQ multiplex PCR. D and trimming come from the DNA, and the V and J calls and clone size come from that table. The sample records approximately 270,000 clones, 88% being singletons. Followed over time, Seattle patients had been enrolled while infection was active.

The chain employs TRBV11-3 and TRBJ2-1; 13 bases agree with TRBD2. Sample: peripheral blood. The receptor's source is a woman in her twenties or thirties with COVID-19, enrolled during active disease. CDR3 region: CASSFSSRLAGGTREQFF. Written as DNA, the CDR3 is TGTGCCAGCAGCTTTAGTTCCCGACTAGCGGGAGGTACTAGGGAGCAGTTCTTC.